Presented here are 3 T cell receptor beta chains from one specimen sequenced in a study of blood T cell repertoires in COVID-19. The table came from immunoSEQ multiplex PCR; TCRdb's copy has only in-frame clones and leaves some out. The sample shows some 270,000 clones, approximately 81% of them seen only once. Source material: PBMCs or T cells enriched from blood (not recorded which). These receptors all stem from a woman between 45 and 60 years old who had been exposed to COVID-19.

The CDR3, as DNA: TGTGCCAGCAGCCTACGGCGGGGGCACATGAACACTGAAGCTTTCTTT. Its protein product is CASSLRRGHMNTEAFF. The genes are TRBV5-6 and TRBJ1-1; tentative D call: TRBD1 (6 bases). Germline V lookup: CDR1 SGHDT, CDR2 YYEEEE. Trimming cost V 4 bases and J 0 bases, with 16 bases left between them. This CDR3 spans 16 amino acids.

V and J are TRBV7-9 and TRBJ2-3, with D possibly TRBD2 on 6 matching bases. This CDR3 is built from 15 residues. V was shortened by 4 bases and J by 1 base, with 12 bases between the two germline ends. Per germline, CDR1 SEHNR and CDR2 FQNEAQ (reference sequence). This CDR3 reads CASSSKRARTDTQYF. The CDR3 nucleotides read TGTGCCAGCAGCTCTAAGCGGGCTCGCACAGATACGCAGTATTTT.

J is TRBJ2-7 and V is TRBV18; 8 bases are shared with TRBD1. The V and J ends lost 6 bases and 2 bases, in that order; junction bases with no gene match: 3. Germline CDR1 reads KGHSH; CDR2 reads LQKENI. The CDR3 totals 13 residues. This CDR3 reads CASSQGAAYEQYF. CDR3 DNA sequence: TGTGCCAGCTCCCAGGGGGCGGCCTACGAGCAGTACTTC.